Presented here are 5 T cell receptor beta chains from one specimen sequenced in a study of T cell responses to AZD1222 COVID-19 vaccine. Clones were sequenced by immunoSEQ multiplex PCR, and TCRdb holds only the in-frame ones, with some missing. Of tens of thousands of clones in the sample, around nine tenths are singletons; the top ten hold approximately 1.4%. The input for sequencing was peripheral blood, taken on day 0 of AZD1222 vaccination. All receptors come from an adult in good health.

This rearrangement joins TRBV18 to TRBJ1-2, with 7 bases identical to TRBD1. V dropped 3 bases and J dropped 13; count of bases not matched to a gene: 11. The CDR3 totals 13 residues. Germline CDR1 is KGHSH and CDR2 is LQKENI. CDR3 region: CASSPAPGQFSTF. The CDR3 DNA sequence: TGTGCCAGCTCACCGGCCCCGGGACAGTTTAGCACCTTC. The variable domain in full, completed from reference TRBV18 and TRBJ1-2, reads NAGVMQNPRHLVRRRGQEARLRCSPMKGHSHVYWYRQLPEEGLKFMVYLQKENIIDESGMPKERFSAEFPKEGPSILRIQQVVRGDSAAYFCASSPAPGQFSTFGSGTRLTVV.

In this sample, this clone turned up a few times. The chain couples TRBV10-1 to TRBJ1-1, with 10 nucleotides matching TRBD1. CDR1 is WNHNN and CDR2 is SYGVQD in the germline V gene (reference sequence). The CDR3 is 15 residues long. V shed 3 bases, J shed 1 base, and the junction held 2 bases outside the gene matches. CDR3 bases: TGCGCCAGCAGTGACGGGACAGGGGCGAACACTGAAGCTTTCTTT. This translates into CASSDGTGANTEAFF.

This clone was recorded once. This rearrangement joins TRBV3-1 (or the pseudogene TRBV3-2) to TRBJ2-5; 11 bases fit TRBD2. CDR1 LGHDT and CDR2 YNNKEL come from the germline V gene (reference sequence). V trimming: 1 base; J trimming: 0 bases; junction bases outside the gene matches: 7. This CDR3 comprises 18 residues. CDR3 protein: CASSQVLAGGLYQETQYF. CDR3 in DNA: TGTGCCAGCAGCCAAGTGCTAGCGGGAGGTTTGTACCAAGAGACCCAGTACTTC.

The CDR3 DNA follows: TGTGCCAGCAGCTTAGCCCTCACAGGGGCCAACTATGGCTACACCTTC. Translating it yields CASSLALTGANYGYTF. The V call is TRBV7-8, the J call TRBJ1-2, with 7 positions matching TRBD1. The CDR3 runs 16 residues. Trimming took 0 bases from V and 2 from J; bases not matched to a gene: 6. Germline CDR1 SGHVS, CDR2 FQNEAQ.

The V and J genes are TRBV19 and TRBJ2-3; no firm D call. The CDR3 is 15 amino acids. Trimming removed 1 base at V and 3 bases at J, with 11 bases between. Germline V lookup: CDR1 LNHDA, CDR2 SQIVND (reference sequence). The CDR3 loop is CASSIGGIGTDTQYF. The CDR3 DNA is TGTGCCAGTAGTATAGGTGGGATAGGGACAGATACGCAGTATTTT.